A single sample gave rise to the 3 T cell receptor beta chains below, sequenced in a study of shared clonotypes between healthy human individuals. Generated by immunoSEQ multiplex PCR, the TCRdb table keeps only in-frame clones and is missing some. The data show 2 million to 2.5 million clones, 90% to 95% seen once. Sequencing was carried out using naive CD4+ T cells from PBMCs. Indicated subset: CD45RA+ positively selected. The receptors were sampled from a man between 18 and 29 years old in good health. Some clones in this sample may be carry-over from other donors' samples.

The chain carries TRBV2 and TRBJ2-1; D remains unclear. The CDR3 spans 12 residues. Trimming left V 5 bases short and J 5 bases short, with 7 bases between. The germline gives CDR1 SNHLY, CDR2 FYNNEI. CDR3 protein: CASSLQNNEQFF. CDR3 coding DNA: TGTGCCAGCAGTCTACAGAACAATGAGCAGTTCTTC.

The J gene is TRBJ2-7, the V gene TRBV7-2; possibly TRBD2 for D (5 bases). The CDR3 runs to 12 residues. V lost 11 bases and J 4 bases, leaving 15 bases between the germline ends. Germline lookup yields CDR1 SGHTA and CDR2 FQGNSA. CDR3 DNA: TGTGCCGGGAGACTGAGGAAATACGAGCAGTACTTC. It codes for CAGRLRKYEQYF.

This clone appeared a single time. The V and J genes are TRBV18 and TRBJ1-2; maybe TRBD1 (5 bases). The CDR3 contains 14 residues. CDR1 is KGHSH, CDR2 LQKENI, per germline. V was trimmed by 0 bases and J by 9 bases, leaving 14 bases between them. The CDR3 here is CASSPPESGLRYTF. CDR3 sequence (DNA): TGTGCCAGCTCACCACCGGAGTCAGGGTTGCGCTACACCTTC. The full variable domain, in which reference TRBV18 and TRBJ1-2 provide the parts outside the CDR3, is NAGVMQNPRHLVRRRGQEARLRCSPMKGHSHVYWYRQLPEEGLKFMVYLQKENIIDESGMPKERFSAEFPKEGPSILRIQQVVRGDSAAYFCASSPPESGLRYTFGSGTRLTVV.